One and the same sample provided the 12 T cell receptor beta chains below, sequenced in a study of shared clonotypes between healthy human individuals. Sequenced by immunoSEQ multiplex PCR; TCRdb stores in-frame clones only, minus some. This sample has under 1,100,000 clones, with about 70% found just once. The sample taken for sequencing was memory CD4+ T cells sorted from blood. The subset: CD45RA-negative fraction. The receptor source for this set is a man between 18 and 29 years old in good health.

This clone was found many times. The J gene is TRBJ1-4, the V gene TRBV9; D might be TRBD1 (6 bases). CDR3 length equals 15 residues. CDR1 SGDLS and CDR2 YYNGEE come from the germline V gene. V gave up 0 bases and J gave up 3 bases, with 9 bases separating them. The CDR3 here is CASSVGGGSNEKLFF. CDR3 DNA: TGTGCCAGCAGCGTAGGTGGGGGCTCTAATGAAAAACTGTTTTTT.

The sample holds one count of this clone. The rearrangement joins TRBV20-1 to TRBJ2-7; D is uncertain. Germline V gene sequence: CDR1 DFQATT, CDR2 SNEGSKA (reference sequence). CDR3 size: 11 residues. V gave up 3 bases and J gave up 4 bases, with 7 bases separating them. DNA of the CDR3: TGCAGTGCTAGTCAGGAGTACGAGCAGTACTTC. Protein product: CSASQEYEQYF.

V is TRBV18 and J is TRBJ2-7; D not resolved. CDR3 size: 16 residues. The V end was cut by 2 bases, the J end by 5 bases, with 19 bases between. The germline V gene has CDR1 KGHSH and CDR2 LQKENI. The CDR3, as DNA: TGTGCCAGCTCACCATTAAATATCGGGCCGACCCACGAGCAGTACTTC. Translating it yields CASSPLNIGPTHEQYF.

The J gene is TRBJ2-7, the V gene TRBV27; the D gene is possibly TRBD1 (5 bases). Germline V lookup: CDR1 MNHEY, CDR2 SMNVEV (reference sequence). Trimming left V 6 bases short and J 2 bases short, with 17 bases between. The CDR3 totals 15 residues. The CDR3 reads CASSSPSRDPYEQYF. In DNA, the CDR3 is TGTGCCAGCAGCTCCCCCTCCAGGGATCCCTACGAGCAGTACTTC.

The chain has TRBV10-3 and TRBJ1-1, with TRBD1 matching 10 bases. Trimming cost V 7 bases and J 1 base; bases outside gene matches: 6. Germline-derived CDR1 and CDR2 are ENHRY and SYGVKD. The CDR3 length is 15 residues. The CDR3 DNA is TGTGCCATCACCCAGACAGGGGGCTCGAACACTGAAGCTTTCTTT. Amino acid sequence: CAITQTGGSNTEAFF.

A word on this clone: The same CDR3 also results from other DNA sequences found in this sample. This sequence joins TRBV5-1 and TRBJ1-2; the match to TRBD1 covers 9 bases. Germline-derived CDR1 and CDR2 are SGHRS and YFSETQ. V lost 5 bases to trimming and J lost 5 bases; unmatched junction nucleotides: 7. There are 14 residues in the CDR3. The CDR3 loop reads CASSPDRGDYGYTF. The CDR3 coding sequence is TGCGCCAGCAGTCCAGACAGGGGGGATTATGGCTACACCTTC.

The CDR3 region has the DNA TGTGCCAGCAGCCCCGGGCCCCAGACCGGGGAGCTGTTTTTT. It encodes CASSPGPQTGELFF. The genes are TRBV11-3 and TRBJ2-2; D not certain. The CDR3 runs to 14 residues. Looked up from germline, CDR1 is SGHNT and CDR2 is YENEEA. V lost 5 bases, J lost 5 bases, and 12 bases lay in between.

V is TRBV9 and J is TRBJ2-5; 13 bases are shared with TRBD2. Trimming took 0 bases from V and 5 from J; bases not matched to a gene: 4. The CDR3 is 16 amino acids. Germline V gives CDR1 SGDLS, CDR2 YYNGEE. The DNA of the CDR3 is TGTGCCAGCAGCGTAGGACTAGCGGGAGGTACGGAGACCCAGTACTTC. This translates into CASSVGLAGGTETQYF.

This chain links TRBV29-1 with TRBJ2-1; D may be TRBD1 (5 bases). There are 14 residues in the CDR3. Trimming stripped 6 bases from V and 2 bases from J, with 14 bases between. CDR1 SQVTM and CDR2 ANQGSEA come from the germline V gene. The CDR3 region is CSVRDRSPYNEQFF. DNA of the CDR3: TGCAGCGTCCGAGACAGAAGCCCCTACAATGAGCAGTTCTTC.

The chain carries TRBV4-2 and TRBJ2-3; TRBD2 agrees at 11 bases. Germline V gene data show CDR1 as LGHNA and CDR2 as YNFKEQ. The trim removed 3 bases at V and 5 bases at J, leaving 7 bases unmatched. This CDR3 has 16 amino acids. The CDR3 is CASSQFSGGALDTQYF. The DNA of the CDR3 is TGTGCCAGCAGCCAGTTTAGCGGGGGGGCCTTAGATACGCAGTATTTT.

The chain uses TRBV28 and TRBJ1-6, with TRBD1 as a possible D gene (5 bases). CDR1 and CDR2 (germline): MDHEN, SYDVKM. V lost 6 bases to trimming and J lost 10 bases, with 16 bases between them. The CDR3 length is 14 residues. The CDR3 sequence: CASRGTAFGSPLHF. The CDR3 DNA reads TGTGCCAGCAGAGGGACGGCCTTCGGGTCACCCCTCCACTTT.

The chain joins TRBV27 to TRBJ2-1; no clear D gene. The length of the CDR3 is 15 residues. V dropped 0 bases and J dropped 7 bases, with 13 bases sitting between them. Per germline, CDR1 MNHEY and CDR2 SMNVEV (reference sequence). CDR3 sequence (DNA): TGTGCCAGCAGTTTATCGGCAGGTGTTTATAATGAGCAGTTCTTC. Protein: CASSLSAGVYNEQFF.